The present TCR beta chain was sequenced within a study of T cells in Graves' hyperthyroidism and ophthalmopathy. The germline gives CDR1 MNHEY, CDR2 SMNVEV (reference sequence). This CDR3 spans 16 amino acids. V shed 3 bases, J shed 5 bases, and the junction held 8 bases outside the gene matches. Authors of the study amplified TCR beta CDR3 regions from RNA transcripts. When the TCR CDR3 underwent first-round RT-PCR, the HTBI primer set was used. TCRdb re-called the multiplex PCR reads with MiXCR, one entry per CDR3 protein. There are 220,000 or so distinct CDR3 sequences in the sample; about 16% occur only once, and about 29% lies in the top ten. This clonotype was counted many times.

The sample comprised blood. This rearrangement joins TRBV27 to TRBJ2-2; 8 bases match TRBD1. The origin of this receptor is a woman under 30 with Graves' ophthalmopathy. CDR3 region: CASSFSAGGGTGELFF. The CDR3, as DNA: TGTGCCAGCAGTTTTAGCGCAGGGGGCGGTACCGGGGAGCTGTTTTTT.